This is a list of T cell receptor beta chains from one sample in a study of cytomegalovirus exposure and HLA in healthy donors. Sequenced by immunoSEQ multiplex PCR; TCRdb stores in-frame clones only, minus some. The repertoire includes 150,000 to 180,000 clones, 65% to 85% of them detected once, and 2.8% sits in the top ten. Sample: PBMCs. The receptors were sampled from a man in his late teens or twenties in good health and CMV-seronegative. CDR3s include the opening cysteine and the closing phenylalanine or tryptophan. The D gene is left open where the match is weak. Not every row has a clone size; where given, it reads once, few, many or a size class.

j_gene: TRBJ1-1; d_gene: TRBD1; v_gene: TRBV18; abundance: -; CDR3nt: TGTGCCAGCTCATCATACCCGGGACAGGGATCCTCGAACACTGAAGCTTTCTTT; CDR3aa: CASSSYPGQGSSNTEAFF
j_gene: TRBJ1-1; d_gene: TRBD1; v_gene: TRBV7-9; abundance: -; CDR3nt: TGTGCCAGCAGCTCAGGGGGCACTGAAGCTTTCTTT; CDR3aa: CASSSGGTEAFF
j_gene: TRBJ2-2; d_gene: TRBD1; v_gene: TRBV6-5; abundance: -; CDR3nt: TGTGCCAGCAGCAGACAGGGGGTGACCACCGGGGAGCTGTTTTTT; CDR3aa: CASSRQGVTTGELFF
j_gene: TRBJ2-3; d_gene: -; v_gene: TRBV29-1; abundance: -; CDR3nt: TGCAGCGGGGAGGCAAAGAGAACAGATACGCAGTATTTT; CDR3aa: CSGEAKRTDTQYF
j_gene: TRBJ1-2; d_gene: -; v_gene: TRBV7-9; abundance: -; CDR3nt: TGTGCCAGCAGCTTAGATAGAGGGCTGCTTGGCTACACCTTC; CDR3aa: CASSLDRGLLGYTF
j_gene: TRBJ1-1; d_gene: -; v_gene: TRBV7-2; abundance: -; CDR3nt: TGTGCCAGCAGCTCTCCCAGGGGTACTGAAGCTTTCTTT; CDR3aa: CASSSPRGTEAFF
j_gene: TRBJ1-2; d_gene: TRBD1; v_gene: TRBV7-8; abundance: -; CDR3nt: TGTGCCAGCAGCCAGGGACAGGGAAGCTATGGCTACACCTTC; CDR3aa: CASSQGQGSYGYTF
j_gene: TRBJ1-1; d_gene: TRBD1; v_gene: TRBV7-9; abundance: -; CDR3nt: TGTGCCAGCAGCTTCGGAGAGGGGGCAGCTTTCTTT; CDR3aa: CASSFGEGAAFF
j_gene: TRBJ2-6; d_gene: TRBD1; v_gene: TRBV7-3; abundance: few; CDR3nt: TGTGCCAGCAGCTCGACAGGGGGCACTGGGGCCAACGTCCTGACTTTC; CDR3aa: CASSSTGGTGANVLTF
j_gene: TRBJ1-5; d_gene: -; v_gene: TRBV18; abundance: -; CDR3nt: TGTGCCAGCTCGGGGGCCGCAGATCAGCCCCAGCATTTT; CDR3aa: CASSGAADQPQHF
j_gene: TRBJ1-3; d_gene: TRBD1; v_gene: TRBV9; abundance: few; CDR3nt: TGTGCCAGCAGCGCCTGGGGCAGGGACAGTTCTGGAAACACCATATATTTT; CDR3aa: CASSAWGRDSSGNTIYF
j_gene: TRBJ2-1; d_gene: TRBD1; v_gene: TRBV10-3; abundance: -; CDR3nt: TGTGCCATCGATACAGGGGGAAATGAGCAGTTCTTC; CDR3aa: CAIDTGGNEQFF
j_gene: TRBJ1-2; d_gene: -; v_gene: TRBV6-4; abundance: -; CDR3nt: TGTGCCAGCAGTGACCAACCGGGTGTGGGGCCCCACACCTTC; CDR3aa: CASSDQPGVGPHTF
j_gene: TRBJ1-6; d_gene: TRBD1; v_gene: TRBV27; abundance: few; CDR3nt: TGTGCCAGCAGTTTACGCGAGACAGGGAATTCACCCCTCCACTTT; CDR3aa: CASSLRETGNSPLHF
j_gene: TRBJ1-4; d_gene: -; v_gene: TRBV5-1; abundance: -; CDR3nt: TGCGCCAGCAGCTTGGGGACTTATGAAAAACTGTTTTTT; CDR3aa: CASSLGTYEKLFF
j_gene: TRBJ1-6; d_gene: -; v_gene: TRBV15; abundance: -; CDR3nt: TGTGCCACCAGCAGAGAAAAGGTTGCAGGCTATTCACCCCTCCACTTT; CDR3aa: CATSREKVAGYSPLHF
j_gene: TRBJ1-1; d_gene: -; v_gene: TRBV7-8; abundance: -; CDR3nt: TGTGCCAGCAGCTTCGGGGGGACCACTGAAGCTTTCTTT; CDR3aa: CASSFGGTTEAFF
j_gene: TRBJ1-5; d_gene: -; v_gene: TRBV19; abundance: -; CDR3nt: TGTGCCAGTAGTATTAAAAGCAATCAGCCCCAGCATTTT; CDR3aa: CASSIKSNQPQHF
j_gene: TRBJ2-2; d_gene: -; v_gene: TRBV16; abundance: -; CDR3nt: TGTGCCAGCAGCCCCGTCGGTACCGGGGAGCTGTCTTTT; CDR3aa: CASSPVGTGELSF
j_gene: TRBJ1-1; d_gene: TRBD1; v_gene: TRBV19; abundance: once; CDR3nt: TGTGCCAGCCGGGACAGGGCGCGGACTGAAGCTTTCTTT; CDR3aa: CASRDRARTEAFF
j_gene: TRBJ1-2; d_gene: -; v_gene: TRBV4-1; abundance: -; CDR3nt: TGCGCCAGCAGCCAAGATATCTTCGCCGGGAGCGGAGAGGGCTACACCTTC; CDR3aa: CASSQDIFAGSGEGYTF
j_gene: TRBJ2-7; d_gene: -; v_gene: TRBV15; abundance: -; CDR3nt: TGTGCCACCAGCAGGGACAGCTCCTACGAGCAGTACTTC; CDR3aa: CATSRDSSYEQYF
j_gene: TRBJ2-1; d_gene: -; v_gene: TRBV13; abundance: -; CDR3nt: TGTGCCAGCAGCTTAGGCCCCGGGGAGCTTTTCTTC; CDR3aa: CASSLGPGELFF
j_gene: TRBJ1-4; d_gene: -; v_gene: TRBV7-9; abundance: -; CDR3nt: TGTGCCAGCAGCCCCGGGACACTTGCAACTAATGAAAAACTGTTTTTT; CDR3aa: CASSPGTLATNEKLFF
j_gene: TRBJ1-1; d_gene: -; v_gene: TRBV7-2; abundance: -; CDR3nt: TGTGCCAGCAGCTTAGAAGGGGGAGGGACTGAAGCTTTCTTT; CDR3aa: CASSLEGGGTEAFF
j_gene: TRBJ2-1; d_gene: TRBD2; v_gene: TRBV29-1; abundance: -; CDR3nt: TGCAGCGTAGACGGGACTAGCGGGGGGGAAATTCACAATGAGCAGTTCTTC; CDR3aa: CSVDGTSGGEIHNEQFF
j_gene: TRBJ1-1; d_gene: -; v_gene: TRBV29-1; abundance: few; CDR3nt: TGCAGCGTTGAGGGGATTACAGGGAACACTGAAGCTTTCTTT; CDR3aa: CSVEGITGNTEAFF
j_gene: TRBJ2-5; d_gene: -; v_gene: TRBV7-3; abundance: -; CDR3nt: TGTGCCAGCAGCTTAAGAGGGCCCAGGGAGGTAGAGACCCAGTACTTC; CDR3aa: CASSLRGPREVETQYF
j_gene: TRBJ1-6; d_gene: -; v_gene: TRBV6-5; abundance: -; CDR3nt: TGTGCCAGCAGACCCGACAGAGCTTCTAGTTCACCCCTCCACTTT; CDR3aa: CASRPDRASSSPLHF
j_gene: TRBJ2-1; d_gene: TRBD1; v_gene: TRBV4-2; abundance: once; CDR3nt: TGTGCCAGCAGCCCAGGGGGTGATGAGCAGTTCTTC; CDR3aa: CASSPGGDEQFF
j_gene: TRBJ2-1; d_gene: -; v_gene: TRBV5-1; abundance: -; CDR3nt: TGCGCCAGCGGACGGGACTTTCCGAATTACAATGAGCAGTTCTTC; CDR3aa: CASGRDFPNYNEQFF
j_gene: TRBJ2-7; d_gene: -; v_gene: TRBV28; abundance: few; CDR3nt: TGTGCCAGCAGAATGACTAGTACCTACGAGCAGTACTTC; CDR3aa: CASRMTSTYEQYF
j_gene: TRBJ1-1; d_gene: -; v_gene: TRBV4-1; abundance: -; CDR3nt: TGCGCCAGCAGCCCATCGATAGTCTCGGGCACTGAAGCTTTCTTT; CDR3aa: CASSPSIVSGTEAFF
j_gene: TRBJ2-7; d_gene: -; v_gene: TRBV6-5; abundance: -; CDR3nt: TGTGCCAGCAGTCAAGGGGCGGCCTACGAGCAGTACTTC; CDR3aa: CASSQGAAYEQYF
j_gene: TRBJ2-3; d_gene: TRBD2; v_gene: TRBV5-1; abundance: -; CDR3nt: TGCGCCAGCCGACTCGGGGGACTAGCCAAAGATACGCAGTATTTT; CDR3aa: CASRLGGLAKDTQYF
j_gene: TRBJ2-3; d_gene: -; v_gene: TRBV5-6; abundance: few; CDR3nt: TGTGCCAGCAGTTTAACAGGTACAGATACGCAGTATTTT; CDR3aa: CASSLTGTDTQYF
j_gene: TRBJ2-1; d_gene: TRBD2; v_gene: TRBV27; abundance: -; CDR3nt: TGTGCCAGCAGTTGGCGGGGGGGCAATGAGCAGTTCTTC; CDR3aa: CASSWRGGNEQFF
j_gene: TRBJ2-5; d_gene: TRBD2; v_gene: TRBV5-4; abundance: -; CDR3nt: TGTGCCAGCAGCTTTCACTACGGACTAGCGGGGGTGCAAGAGACCCAGTACTTC; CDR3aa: CASSFHYGLAGVQETQYF
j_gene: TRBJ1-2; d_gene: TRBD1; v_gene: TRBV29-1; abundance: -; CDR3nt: TGCAGCGTTGAACCAGGGGGGTCTCGCGGCTACACCTTC; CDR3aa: CSVEPGGSRGYTF
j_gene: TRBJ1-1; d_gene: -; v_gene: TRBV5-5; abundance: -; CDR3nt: TGTGCCAGCAGCTTCGTCCTTGACACTGAAGCTTTCTTT; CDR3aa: CASSFVLDTEAFF
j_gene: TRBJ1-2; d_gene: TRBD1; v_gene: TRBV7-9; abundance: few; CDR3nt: TGTGCCAGCAGCCAGGGACAGTCCTATGGCTACACCTTC; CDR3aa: CASSQGQSYGYTF
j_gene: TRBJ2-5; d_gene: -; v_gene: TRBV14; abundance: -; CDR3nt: TGTGCCAGCAGCCCCCGCGGAGGCCTGAGGGAGACCCAGTACTTC; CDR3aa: CASSPRGGLRETQYF
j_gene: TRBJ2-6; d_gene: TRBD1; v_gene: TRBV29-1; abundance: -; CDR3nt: TGCAGCGTGGGACAGGGGGTAGGAGCTGGGGCCAACGTCCTGACTTTC; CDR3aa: CSVGQGVGAGANVLTF
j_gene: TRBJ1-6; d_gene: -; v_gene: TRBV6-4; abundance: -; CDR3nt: TGTGCCAGCAGTTGGACGTCCATGGGGCCCAGCTCACCCCTCCACTTT; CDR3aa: CASSWTSMGPSSPLHF
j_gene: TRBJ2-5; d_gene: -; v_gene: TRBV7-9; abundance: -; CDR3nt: TGTTCCCTGGGCCCAGAGACCCAGTACTTC; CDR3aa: CSLGPETQYF
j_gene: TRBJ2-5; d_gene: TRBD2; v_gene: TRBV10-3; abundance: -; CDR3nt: TGTGCCATCAGTGACCTAGCGGGGGCCCAAGAGACCCAGTACTTC; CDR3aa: CAISDLAGAQETQYF
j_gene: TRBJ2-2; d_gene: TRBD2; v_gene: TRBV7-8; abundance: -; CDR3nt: TGTGCCAGCAGGGGACTAGCGGGGGGCCCCGGGGGGCTGTTTTTT; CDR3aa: CASRGLAGGPGGLFF
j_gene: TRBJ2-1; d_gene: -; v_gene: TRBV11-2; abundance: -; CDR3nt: TGTGCCAGCAGCCACCGGGACAACTATCGCAATGAGCAGTTCTTC; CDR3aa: CASSHRDNYRNEQFF
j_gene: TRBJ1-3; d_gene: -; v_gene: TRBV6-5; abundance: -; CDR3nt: TGTGCCAGCAGTTATTTCGGGTCCTCTGGAAACACCATATATTTT; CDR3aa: CASSYFGSSGNTIYF
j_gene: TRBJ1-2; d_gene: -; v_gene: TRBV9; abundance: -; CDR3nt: TGTGCCAGCAGCGTAAATTTGGAGGGGAACTATGGCTACACCTTC; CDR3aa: CASSVNLEGNYGYTF
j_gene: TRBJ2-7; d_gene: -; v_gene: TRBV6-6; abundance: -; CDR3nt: TGTGCCAGCAACTTACTTGGACAGCAGCAGTACTTC; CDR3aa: CASNLLGQQQYF
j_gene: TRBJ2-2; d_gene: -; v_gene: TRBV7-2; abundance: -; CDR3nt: TGTGCCAGCAGCTTAGTGTCAGGGAACACCGGGGAGCTGTTTTTT; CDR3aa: CASSLVSGNTGELFF